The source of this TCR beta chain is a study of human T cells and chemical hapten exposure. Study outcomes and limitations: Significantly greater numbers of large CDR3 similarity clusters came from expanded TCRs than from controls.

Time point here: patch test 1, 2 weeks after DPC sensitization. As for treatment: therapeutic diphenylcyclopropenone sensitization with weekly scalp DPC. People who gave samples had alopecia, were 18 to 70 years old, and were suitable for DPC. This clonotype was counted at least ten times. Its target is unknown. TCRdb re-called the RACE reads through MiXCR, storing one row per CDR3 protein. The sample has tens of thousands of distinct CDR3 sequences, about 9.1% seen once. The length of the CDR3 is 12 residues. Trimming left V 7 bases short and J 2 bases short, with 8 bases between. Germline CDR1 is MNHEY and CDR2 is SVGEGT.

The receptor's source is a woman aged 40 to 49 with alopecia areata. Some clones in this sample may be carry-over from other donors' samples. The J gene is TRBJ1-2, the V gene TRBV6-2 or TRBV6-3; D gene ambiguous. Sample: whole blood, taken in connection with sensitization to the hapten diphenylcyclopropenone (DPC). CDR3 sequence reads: CASTTPNYGYTF. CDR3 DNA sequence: TGTGCCAGCACAACTCCGAACTATGGCTACACCTTC.